This T cell receptor beta chain was sequenced during a study of blood T cells in healthy people across ages. This clonotype came up a few times. Trimming took 5 bases from V and 9 from J, leaving 15 bases between them. The CDR3 extends over 13 amino acids. The germline gives CDR1 SGHTA, CDR2 FQGTGA. Combining a sample-barcoded 5' primer with a J-beta primer mix, a second PCR ran for 7 to 11 cycles. TCRdb reprocessed the 5' RACE reads with MiXCR, giving one entry per CDR3 protein. There are 750,000 or so distinct CDR3 sequences in the sample; just under 25% occur only once, and just under 9.5% lies in the top ten. This same sample was also part of a study on T cells of mothers and their children.

Material for sequencing was blood. V usage is TRBV7-3 and J usage is TRBJ2-3; D unresolved. This clonotype was sampled from a boy younger than 18 in good health. CDR3 region: CASSKKRPGTQYF. CDR3 DNA: TGTGCCAGCAGCAAGAAACGGCCCGGGACGCAGTATTTT.